This T cell receptor (beta chain) emerged from a study of breast tumors, draining lymph nodes, adjacent tissues. Germline loops: CDR1 DFQATT, CDR2 SNEGSKA (reference sequence). The CDR3 covers 15 residues. About this clonotype: Its antigen is undetermined. The junction and the germline gene differ at one end; a read error may be behind it.

TCRdb passed the multiplex PCR reads through MiXCR, listing each CDR3 protein once. The sample has over 60,000 distinct CDR3 sequences; around 60% are singletons. Study conclusions and caveats: Tumors had less TCR diversity than lymph nodes, more than nontumor tissue. Luminal-like breast cancer showed significantly greater tumor-nontumor repertoire similarity than basal-like breast cancer did. The lymph node origin of tumor T cells was framed as consistent with a hypothesis, not demonstrated. The data were judged consistent with most tumor T cells coming from lymph node and expanding in tumor.

The sequence derives from a female donor with breast cancer. Some clones in this sample may be carry-over from other donors' samples. The sequencing input was breast tumor tissue. V and J are TRBV20-1 and TRBJ1-4, with a possible D match to TRBD1 (6 bases). The CDR3 sequence: CSARDQGLANEELFF. The CDR3 DNA reads TGCAGTGCTAGAGATCAGGGGTTGGCTAATGAAGAACTGTTTTTT.